In this sample, the clone carrying this T cell receptor (beta chain) turned up a few times. Its specificity is not known. Patients with other autoimmune diseases, uncontrolled infections, pregnancy or lactation were excluded. It was from about 9.1 ml of fresh peripheral blood that the PBMCs came. The data were obtained in a study of Graves' ophthalmopathy and Graves' hyperthyroidism. Study details: Untreated patients at initial diagnosis provided peripheral blood. Regarding the study as a whole: The model's ophthalmopathy progression predictions had just under 71% sensitivity and less than 85% specificity.

Amplifying from RNA transcripts, the study obtained TCR beta CDR3 regions. In the first round, RT-PCR was carried out with HTBI primers, and a multiplex PCR formed the second round. TCRdb reprocessed the multiplex PCR reads with MiXCR, giving one entry per CDR3 protein. The sample carries about 210,000 distinct CDR3 sequences, under 30% recorded once. This receptor was taken from a man between 50 and 59 years old with Graves' ophthalmopathy. What was sequenced was peripheral blood.

In DNA form, the CDR3 reads TGTGCCAGCAGTCACCGGGACAGGGTGAGAACTTTCTTT. Its translation is CASSHRDRVRTFF. The chain couples TRBV12-3 or TRBV12-4 to TRBJ1-1, with TRBD1 matching over 9 bases. The CDR3 length is 13 residues. Trimming removed 5 bases from V and 12 bases from J; junction bases left unmatched: 10.